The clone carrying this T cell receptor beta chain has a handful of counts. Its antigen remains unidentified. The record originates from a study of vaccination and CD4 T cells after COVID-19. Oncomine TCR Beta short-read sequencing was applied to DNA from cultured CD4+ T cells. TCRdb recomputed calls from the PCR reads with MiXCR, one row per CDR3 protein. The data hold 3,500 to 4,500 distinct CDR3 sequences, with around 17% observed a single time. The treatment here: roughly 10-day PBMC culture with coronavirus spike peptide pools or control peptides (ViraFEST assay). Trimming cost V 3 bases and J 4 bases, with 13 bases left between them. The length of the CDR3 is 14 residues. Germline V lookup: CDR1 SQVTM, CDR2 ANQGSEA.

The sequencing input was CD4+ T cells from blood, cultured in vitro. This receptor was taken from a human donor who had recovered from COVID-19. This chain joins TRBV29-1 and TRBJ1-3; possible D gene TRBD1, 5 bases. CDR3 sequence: CSVDSSRVGNTIYF. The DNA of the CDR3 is TGCAGCGTTGATTCTTCCAGGGTCGGAAACACCATATATTTT. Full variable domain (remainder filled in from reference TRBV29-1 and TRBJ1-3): SAVISQKPSRDICQRGTSLTIQCQVDSQVTMMFWYRQQPGQSLTLIATANQGSEATYESGFVIDKFPISRPNLTFSTLTVSNMSPEDSSIYLCSVDSSRVGNTIYFGEGSWLTVV.